This T cell receptor (beta chain) was identified in a study of blood T cell repertoires in COVID-19. Study summary: Spain, Italy and the United States supplied samples that represented acute and convalescent COVID-19.

The V segment lost 2 bases and the J segment 1 base; nucleotides outside the gene matches: 4. The CDR3 length is 16 residues. Germline lookup yields CDR1 KGHSH and CDR2 LQKENI. As processed by the authors: Reference gene primer amplification gave nucleated cell count estimates. TCRdb keeps only in-frame clones here, not all; method: immunoSEQ multiplex PCR. Clonal size and the V and J genes are those of that table, whereas D and trimming came from the DNA. The table has 90,000 to 110,000 clones, 84% seen once; the top ten hold under 7%. This clone was recorded only once. The rearrangement links TRBV18 to TRBJ1-5, with 8 nucleotides matching TRBD1. The sample was peripheral blood. This TCR derives from a woman between 50 and 59 years old with acute or convalescent COVID-19. The CDR3 reads CASSPAQGGSNQPQHF. CDR3 sequence (DNA): TGTGCCAGCTCACCAGCACAGGGGGGAAGCAATCAGCCCCAGCATTTT. The full variable domain, completed using reference TRBV18 and TRBJ1-5, is NAGVMQNPRHLVRRRGQEARLRCSPMKGHSHVYWYRQLPEEGLKFMVYLQKENIIDESGMPKERFSAEFPKEGPSILRIQQVVRGDSAAYFCASSPAQGGSNQPQHFGDGTRLSIL.